One sample yielded the 30 T cell receptor beta chains listed below, sequenced in a study of blood T cell repertoires in COVID-19. Assay used: immunoSEQ multiplex PCR; TCRdb lists only in-frame clones, some missing. Among tens of thousands of clones listed, approximately 88% were seen once. Material for sequencing was peripheral blood. Every receptor here comes from a man aged 50 to 60 with COVID-19, enrolled during active disease.

The count of this clone is one. This sequence joins TRBV18 and TRBJ2-7, with D possibly TRBD2 on 5 matching bases. CDR3 size: 12 residues. Between the trimmed V and J ends, which lost 3 bases and 6 bases, there was a span of 9 bases. Germline loops: CDR1 KGHSH, CDR2 LQKENI. CDR3 protein: CASSPRGSEQYF. The CDR3 coding sequence is TGTGCCAGCTCACCGAGAGGGAGCGAGCAGTACTTC.

The chain is built from TRBV2 and TRBJ1-4, with D maybe TRBD1 (5 bases). Trimming stripped 4 bases from V and 0 bases from J, with 6 bases between. The CDR3 length is 14 residues. CDR1 and CDR2 from the germline V gene are SNHLY and FYNNEI. CDR3: CASSVQATNEKLFF. The CDR3, as DNA: TGTGCCAGCAGTGTACAGGCAACTAATGAAAAACTGTTTTTT.

This chain links TRBV13 with TRBJ1-1, with a tentative D call TRBD1 (5 bases). Trimming stripped 5 bases from V and 4 bases from J, with 14 bases between. The germline CDR1 and CDR2 sequences are PRHDT and FYEKMQ (reference sequence). The CDR3 is 14 residues long. The CDR3 loop reads CASSVQGGGTEAFF. DNA for the CDR3: TGTGCCAGCAGCGTGCAGGGTGGTGGCACTGAAGCTTTCTTT.

The V and J genes are TRBV9 and TRBJ2-7, with D tentatively TRBD1 (6 bases). The germline V gene encodes CDR1 SGDLS and CDR2 YYNGEE. The CDR3 loop spans 15 amino acids. Trimming stripped 4 bases from V and 5 bases from J, with 19 bases between. CDR3 amino acids: CASSPGLGRDNEQYF. CDR3 nucleotide sequence: TGTGCCAGCAGCCCAGGCCTAGGCAGGGACAACGAGCAGTACTTC.

This clone came up once. The genes are TRBV2 and TRBJ1-3, with 8 bases identical to TRBD1. The CDR3 spans 15 residues. After removal of 10 bases from V and 0 bases from J, the junction contained 8 bases not matched to a gene. CDR1 is SNHLY, CDR2 FYNNEI, per germline. CDR3 sequence reads: CANSGQGSSGNTIYF. CDR3 nucleotide sequence: TGTGCCAACAGCGGACAGGGAAGCTCTGGAAACACCATATATTTT.

This chain connects TRBV10-2 to TRBJ1-2, with 7 bases that match TRBD1. The CDR3 totals 17 residues. J lost 1 base, V lost 2 bases, and 10 bases had no gene match. The germline gives CDR1 WSHSY, CDR2 SAAADI. As DNA, the CDR3 is TGCGCCAGCAGTGAGACTGGGACAGTCCAACTTAACTATGGCTACACCTTC. The encoded protein is CASSETGTVQLNYGYTF.

This chain links TRBV30 with TRBJ2-7, with 7 nucleotides matching TRBD1. Unmatched junction bases numbered 9, after V lost 0 bases and J lost 7 bases. Germline CDR1 is GTSNPN and CDR2 is SVGIG (reference sequence). The length of the CDR3 is 14 residues. CDR3 in amino acids: CAWSVGQGVREQYF. CDR3 bases: TGTGCCTGGAGTGTCGGCCAGGGGGTCAGAGAGCAGTACTTC.

The chain employs TRBV27 and TRBJ1-2; 7 nucleotides line up with TRBD1. The CDR3 covers 14 residues. Losses at the gene ends were 10 bases for V and 4 bases for J; bases not matched to a gene: 12. CDR1 and CDR2 (germline): MNHEY, SMNVEV (reference sequence). CDR3 in amino acids: CATAGGRTGYGYTF. DNA for the CDR3: TGTGCCACCGCCGGAGGGAGGACAGGCTATGGCTACACCTTC.

At least ten counts were recorded for this clone. The chain carries TRBV7-9 and TRBJ2-7; TRBD1 matches 10 bases. The CDR3 length is 14 residues. V lost 5 bases to trimming and J lost 5 bases; unmatched junction nucleotides: 6. CDR1 and CDR2 from the germline V gene are SEHNR and FQNEAQ (reference sequence). CDR3 protein: CASSTRQGADEQYF. The CDR3 DNA reads as TGTGCCAGCAGCACCCGACAGGGGGCGGACGAGCAGTACTTC.

The rearrangement links TRBV5-1 to TRBJ2-1; 12 nucleotides line up with TRBD2. V was pared by 4 bases and J by 6 bases, with 17 bases of the junction left unmatched. This CDR3 is 19 amino acids long. Germline CDR1 and CDR2: SGHRS and YFSETQ. The CDR3 protein is CASSGGGLAGPPGSNEQFF. Here the CDR3 DNA reads TGCGCCAGCAGCGGGGGGGGACTAGCGGGTCCCCCGGGGTCCAATGAGCAGTTCTTC.

The chain joins TRBV5-5 to TRBJ1-1; possible D gene TRBD1, 5 bases. Trimming cost V 2 bases and J 1 base, with 6 bases left between them. CDR1 is SGHKS, CDR2 YYEKEE, per germline (reference sequence). This CDR3 contains 13 residues. The CDR3 DNA reads as TGTGCCAGCAGCTTTCAGGGGAACACTGAAGCTTTCTTT. This encodes CASSFQGNTEAFF. Complete variable domain (other parts from reference TRBV5-5 and TRBJ1-1): DAGVTQSPTHLIKTRGQQVTLRCSPISGHKSVSWYQQVLGQGPQFIFQYYEKEERGRGNFPDRFSARQFPNYSSELNVNALLLGDSALYLCASSFQGNTEAFFGQGTRLTVV.

The chain has TRBV19 and TRBJ2-5; tentative D call: TRBD2 (5 bases). Trimming took 9 bases from V and 2 from J, leaving 13 bases between them. Germline CDR1 is LNHDA and CDR2 is SQIVND (reference sequence). The CDR3 has 13 amino acids. The CDR3, as DNA: TGTGCCAGCTCCCGGGAAGAACAAGAGACCCAGTACTTC. Its protein product is CASSREEQETQYF.

This chain connects TRBV11-2 to TRBJ2-1; possible D gene TRBD2, 5 bases. Germline assignment: CDR1 SGHAT and CDR2 FQNNGV. V was clipped by 1 base and J by 7 bases, with 14 bases between them. The CDR3 extends over 15 amino acids. The CDR3 DNA is TGTGCCAGCAGCTTAGGAGGGTCAGCATTAAATGAGCAGTTCTTC. This translates into CASSLGGSALNEQFF.

This chain uses TRBV9 with TRBJ1-2; D is possibly TRBD1 (5 bases). From germline, CDR1 is SGDLS and CDR2 YYNGEE. This CDR3 has 15 residues. The V and J ends lost 0 bases and 0 bases respectively, with 9 bases between them. CDR3 coding DNA: TGTGCCAGCAGCGTAGGGGGCATTCCTAACTATGGCTACACCTTC. It is translated as CASSVGGIPNYGYTF.

This clone was picked up one time. CDR3 coding DNA: TGTGCCAGCAGCTCTCAACAGGGGGAAAAACTGTTTTTT. Protein sequence: CASSSQQGEKLFF. This rearrangement joins TRBV7-9 to TRBJ1-4; 7 bases align to TRBD1. Germline CDR1 and CDR2: SEHNR and FQNEAQ (reference sequence). The V segment lost 4 bases and the J segment 8 bases; nucleotides outside the gene matches: 4. The CDR3 extends over 13 amino acids.

The CDR3 DNA is TGTGCCAGCAACGGGGGGGTCGGGGCAACCCTAACTGGAAACACCATATATTTT. Translation gives CASNGGVGATLTGNTIYF. V usage is TRBV2 and J usage is TRBJ1-3, with D perhaps matching TRBD1 (5 bases). Germline V gene sequence: CDR1 SNHLY, CDR2 FYNNEI. CDR3 length: 18 residues. The germline V and J ends were trimmed by 7 bases and 2 bases, with 24 bases remaining between them.

This clone was seen just once. This chain links TRBV5-8 with TRBJ1-2, with unresolved D. Germline assignment: CDR1 SGHTS and CDR2 YDEGEE. The V end was cut by 10 bases, the J end by 6 bases, with 19 bases between. This CDR3 is 13 amino acids long. This CDR3 is CAHNALQNNGYTF. Written as DNA, the CDR3 is TGTGCCCACAATGCCCTACAGAATAATGGCTACACCTTC.

The chain has TRBV6-5 and TRBJ1-6; no clear D gene. Trimming removed 10 bases from V and 8 bases from J, with 18 bases in between. Per germline, CDR1 MNHEY and CDR2 SVGAGI. The length of the CDR3 is 14 residues. This CDR3 reads CATQITRLDSPLHF. The CDR3 nucleotides read TGTGCCACCCAGATCACGCGGTTGGATTCACCCCTCCACTTT.

The J gene is TRBJ2-7, the V gene TRBV28, with D possibly TRBD2 on 5 matching bases. V lost 5 bases and J lost 2, with 13 bases in between. The CDR3 runs to 14 residues. The germline CDR1 and CDR2 sequences are MDHEN and SYDVKM. The CDR3, as DNA: TGTGCCAGCAGTCGGGTCACTAGGGCCTACGAGCAGTACTTC. This gives the protein CASSRVTRAYEQYF.

V gene TRBV30 combines with J gene TRBJ1-6, with a tentative D call TRBD1 (6 bases). The V gene's germline CDR1 is GTSNPN and CDR2 SVGIG (reference sequence). The V and J ends lost 4 bases and 7 bases respectively, with 8 bases between them. There are 12 residues in the CDR3. The CDR3 sequence is CAWTTGNSPLHF. CDR3 bases: TGTGCCTGGACCACAGGGAATTCACCCCTCCACTTT.

The chain carries TRBV19 and TRBJ1-5; D is unclear. Germline CDR1 LNHDA, CDR2 SQIVND (reference sequence). The CDR3 is 15 amino acids. Trimming left V 3 bases short and J 1 base short, with 10 bases between. CDR3 region: CASSMRDYSNQPQHF. The DNA for the CDR3 is TGTGCCAGTAGTATGAGGGATTACAGCAATCAGCCCCAGCATTTT.

The genes are TRBV5-1 and TRBJ2-7; TRBD2 agrees at 7 bases. The CDR3 has 16 residues. The ends lost 2 bases at V and 1 base at J; junction bases unmatched: 9. Per the germline V gene, CDR1 is SGHRS and CDR2 is YFSETQ. The CDR3 here is CASSLGASGSSYEQYF. The CDR3 DNA reads as TGCGCCAGCAGCTTAGGGGCTAGCGGATCATCCTACGAGCAGTACTTC.

J is TRBJ2-3 and V is TRBV4-1; TRBD2 matches at 12 bases. The CDR3 length is 16 residues. Germline V gives CDR1 MGHRA, CDR2 YSYEKL. Germline trimming cut 4 bases from V and 5 bases from J; bases unmatched to any gene: 7. The CDR3 DNA is TGCGCCAGCAGCCCTCTAGCGGGGGGGCCGGGAGATACGCAGTATTTT. This translates into CASSPLAGGPGDTQYF.

This clone was observed once. The chain couples TRBV19 to TRBJ2-1, with TRBD1 matching over 8 bases. CDR1 and CDR2 (germline): LNHDA, SQIVND (reference sequence). The length of the CDR3 is 16 residues. Trimming removed 4 bases from V and 5 bases from J; junction bases left unmatched: 10. The CDR3: CASSTDRAGRHNEQFF. CDR3 in DNA: TGTGCCAGTAGTACGGACAGGGCGGGAAGGCACAATGAGCAGTTCTTC.

The chain links TRBV19 to TRBJ1-5, with a weak D call TRBD1 (5 bases). The CDR3 sequence is 16 residues long. V dropped 5 bases and J dropped 2 bases, with 16 bases sitting between them. Per germline, CDR1 LNHDA and CDR2 SQIVND (reference sequence). The CDR3 loop reads CASSPRASGGNQPQHF. The CDR3, as DNA: TGTGCCAGTAGTCCCCGGGCCTCGGGGGGCAATCAGCCCCAGCATTTT.

This clone was seen only a few times. The genes are TRBV3-1 (or the pseudogene TRBV3-2) and TRBJ2-1; TRBD1 matches 8 bases. Germline-derived CDR1 and CDR2 are LGHDT and YNNKEL (reference sequence). Trimming removed 1 base from V and 3 bases from J; junction bases left unmatched: 8. CDR3 length: 17 amino acids. The CDR3 here is CASSQGIGQGGYNEQFF. In DNA, the CDR3 is TGTGCCAGCAGCCAAGGTATTGGACAGGGAGGCTACAATGAGCAGTTCTTC.

This chain uses TRBV19 with TRBJ1-5; D is undetermined. The germline gives CDR1 LNHDA, CDR2 SQIVND (reference sequence). The CDR3 spans 13 residues. Deletions cut 3 bases from V and 5 bases from J, with 8 bases between. The CDR3 protein is CASSMSRDQPQHF. The CDR3 DNA reads as TGTGCCAGTAGTATGTCGAGAGATCAGCCCCAGCATTTT.

The rearrangement uses TRBV5-1 and TRBJ2-5, with unresolved D. The ends were cut back, 4 bases at V and 3 bases at J, with 13 bases in the middle. CDR1 is SGHRS and CDR2 is YFSETQ in the germline V gene. CDR3 length: 14 residues. CDR3 DNA sequence: TGCGCCAGCAGCAGCTGGAGTACCAAAGAGACCCAGTACTTC. Protein product: CASSSWSTKETQYF.

The chain has TRBV6-2 or TRBV6-3 and TRBJ1-2, with D possibly TRBD1 on 6 matching bases. The CDR3 covers 14 residues. Germline-derived CDR1 and CDR2 are MNHEY and SVGEGT. V was pared by 5 bases and J by 8 bases, with 18 bases between. CDR3 protein: CASSMLQGIKGYTF. In DNA form, the CDR3 reads TGTGCCAGCAGTATGCTACAGGGAATTAAAGGCTACACCTTC.

The V and J genes are TRBV5-1 and TRBJ1-1, with no clear D. The ends were cut back, 0 bases at V and 1 base at J, with 7 bases in the middle. Germline CDR1 SGHRS, CDR2 YFSETQ. The CDR3 is made up of 14 amino acids. The CDR3: CASSLDSKNTEAFF. CDR3 DNA sequence: TGCGCCAGCAGCTTGGACAGCAAGAACACTGAAGCTTTCTTT.